The 20 T cell receptor beta chains below come from one sample, sequenced in a study of blood T cell repertoires in COVID-19. Measured with immunoSEQ multiplex PCR; TCRdb has only the in-frame clones, and not every one. The sample carries about 180,000 clones, about nine tenths recorded once. Sequencing was done on a sample of peripheral blood. The receptors were sampled from a woman in her 30s with acute or convalescent COVID-19.

This chain connects TRBV11-2 to TRBJ1-2, with no clear D. This CDR3 has 12 amino acids. Germline V gene data show CDR1 as SGHAT and CDR2 as FQNNGV. Trimming stripped 1 base from V and 4 bases from J, with 4 bases between. The CDR3: CASSLGAYGYTF. CDR3 sequence (DNA): TGTGCCAGCAGCTTAGGGGCCTATGGCTACACCTTC.

The chain uses TRBV7-6 and TRBJ1-6, with D possibly matching TRBD1 (5 bases). The CDR3 spans 17 residues. Germline-derived CDR1 and CDR2 are SGHVS and FNYEAQ. Trimming cost V 0 bases and J 7 bases, with 16 bases left between them. In DNA, the CDR3 is TGTGCCAGCAGCTTAGCTCAGGGAGGGCAAGAGAATTCACCCCTCCACTTT. Its protein is CASSLAQGGQENSPLHF. Drawing the rest from reference TRBV7-6 and TRBJ1-6, the complete variable domain is GAGVSQSPRYKVTKRGQDVALRCDPISGHVSLYWYRQALGQGPEFLTYFNYEAQQDKSGLPNDRFSAERPEGSISTLTIQRTEQRDSAMYRCASSLAQGGQENSPLHFGNGTRLTVT.

This chain connects TRBV5-8 to TRBJ2-1; a possible D gene is TRBD1 (6 bases). CDR1 is SGHTS, CDR2 YDEGEE, per germline. Trimming pared 4 bases from V and 6 bases from J, leaving 14 bases between. CDR3 size: 14 residues. DNA of the CDR3: TGTGCCAGCAGCCTTATCACAGGGCTCAATGAGCAGTTCTTC. Translation gives CASSLITGLNEQFF.

V usage is TRBV5-1 and J usage is TRBJ2-1; maybe TRBD2 (5 bases). The germline gives CDR1 SGHRS, CDR2 YFSETQ. The CDR3 totals 15 residues. Trimming stripped 4 bases from V and 6 bases from J, with 17 bases between. The CDR3 DNA reads TGCGCCAGCAGCCTGACTACCTCCAATACCAATGAGCAGTTCTTC. It translates to CASSLTTSNTNEQFF.

The chain uses TRBV28 and TRBJ1-2, with 10 bases aligning to TRBD1. CDR3 length: 14 residues. J gave up 5 bases and V 6 bases, and 6 bases lay outside the gene matches. CDR1 is MDHEN, CDR2 SYDVKM, per germline. The CDR3 DNA reads as TGTGCCAGCAGAGACAGGGGGCCGTCTTATGGCTACACCTTC. As protein: CASRDRGPSYGYTF.

The chain links TRBV6-5 to TRBJ2-2, with TRBD2 identical over 10 bases. Germline-derived CDR1 and CDR2 are MNHEY and SVGAGI. Trimming removed 10 bases from V and 4 bases from J; junction bases left unmatched: 6. This CDR3 contains 14 residues. This CDR3 is CATSGLATTGELFF. CDR3 DNA: TGTGCCACCTCGGGACTAGCGACCACCGGGGAGCTGTTTTTT.

This chain connects TRBV24-1 to TRBJ2-3; 8 bases align to TRBD1. V lost 0 bases, J lost 6 bases, and 13 bases stayed unmatched. Germline lookup yields CDR1 KGHDR and CDR2 SFDVKD. The CDR3 spans 18 residues. CDR3 residues: CATSDLQTTGAAGDTQYF. For the CDR3, the DNA is TGTGCCACCAGTGATTTGCAAACGACAGGGGCCGCGGGGGATACGCAGTATTTT.

The chain is built from TRBV18 and TRBJ1-2; D is unresolved. Looked up from germline, CDR1 is KGHSH and CDR2 is LQKENI. The CDR3 runs to 15 residues. The V end lost 2 bases, the J end lost 4 bases, and 14 bases lay between the germline ends. The CDR3 DNA sequence: TGTGCCAGCTCACCAGGTCGGGAGAAGGTCTATGGCTACACCTTC. Residues: CASSPGREKVYGYTF.

This chain connects TRBV28 to TRBJ2-7; 9 bases agree with TRBD1. The CDR3 extends over 15 amino acids. The junction had 12 bases not matched to a gene; V was cut back by 6 bases and J by 6 bases. The germline V gene has CDR1 MDHEN and CDR2 SYDVKM. CDR3 nucleotide sequence: TGTGCCAGCAGCACTTTCCGGGACAGGGTGAGCGAGCAGTACTTC. This gives the protein CASSTFRDRVSEQYF.

CDR3 nucleotide sequence: TGTGCCAGCAGTGAACGACAAGGCCTCTCCTACGAGCAGTACTTC. Translated, it gives CASSERQGLSYEQYF. The J gene is TRBJ2-7, the V gene TRBV6-1; D unresolved. Germline V gives CDR1 MNHNS, CDR2 SASEGT. V was shortened by 2 bases and J by 0 bases, with 11 bases between the two germline ends. The CDR3 sequence is 15 residues long.

The chain is built from TRBV6-5 and TRBJ2-2; 7 bases are a match to TRBD2. The V and J ends lost 7 bases and 2 bases, in that order; junction bases with no gene match: 4. This CDR3 is built from 14 residues. Looked up from germline, CDR1 is MNHEY and CDR2 is SVGAGI. This CDR3 reads CASKAGVNTGELFF. CDR3 coding DNA: TGTGCCAGCAAGGCGGGAGTAAACACCGGGGAGCTGTTTTTT.

The chain uses TRBV12-3 or TRBV12-4 and TRBJ2-7; D is unresolved. CDR3 length: 13 amino acids. Trimming removed 1 base at V and 5 bases at J, with 9 bases between. DNA for the CDR3: TGTGCCAGCAGTTTAGGTCCTTTTAACGAGCAGTACTTC. Its protein product is CASSLGPFNEQYF.

The J gene is TRBJ2-1, the V gene TRBV6-5; 11 bases match TRBD2. The CDR3 runs to 15 residues. Germline V CDR1 and CDR2: MNHEY, SVGAGI. V was clipped by 3 bases and J by 10 bases; unmatched bases: 8. The CDR3 protein is CASSYSLAGVQEQFF. The CDR3 region has the DNA TGTGCCAGCAGTTATTCACTAGCGGGAGTACAGGAGCAGTTCTTC.

This clone was counted between two and nine times. The chain combines TRBV10-2 with TRBJ1-1; TRBD1 aligns across 7 bases. CDR3 size: 15 residues. The V gene's germline CDR1 is WSHSY and CDR2 SAAADI. J lost 7 bases, V lost 0 bases, and 8 bases had no gene match. CDR3 residues: CASSESDGTAHEAFF. For the CDR3, the DNA is TGCGCCAGCAGTGAGTCAGACGGGACAGCACATGAAGCTTTCTTT.

This chain links TRBV7-9 with TRBJ2-1; D gene uncertain. Germline CDR1 reads SEHNR; CDR2 reads FQNEAQ (reference sequence). This CDR3 contains 12 residues. Trimming removed 3 bases at V and 10 bases at J, with 10 bases between. For the CDR3, the DNA is TGTGCCAGCAGCTTTCCAACATTAGAGCAGTTCTTC. It codes for CASSFPTLEQFF.

CDR3 DNA sequence: TGCGCCAGCAGCTTGGATGGCTTCACAGATACGCAGTATTTT. Encoded protein: CASSLDGFTDTQYF. The V and J genes are TRBV5-1 and TRBJ2-3; D uncertain. The germline V gene has CDR1 SGHRS and CDR2 YFSETQ. Trimming cost V 0 bases and J 2 bases, with 7 bases left between them. The CDR3 runs to 14 residues.

The chain combines TRBV11-2 with TRBJ1-1; D gene uncertain. Germline loops: CDR1 SGHAT, CDR2 FQNNGV. Trimming cost V 1 base and J 6 bases, with 6 bases left between them. This CDR3 has 12 residues. CDR3 sequence (DNA): TGTGCCAGCAGCTTAGTTCTCGCTGAAGCTTTCTTT. Protein product: CASSLVLAEAFF.

J is TRBJ2-7 and V is TRBV3-1 (or the pseudogene TRBV3-2), with TRBD2 identical over 8 bases. The germline V gene has CDR1 LGHDT and CDR2 YNNKEL (reference sequence). CDR3 length equals 15 residues. V lost 4 bases to trimming and J lost 4 bases; unmatched junction nucleotides: 9. The CDR3 sequence: CASSRTGGPVYEQYF. CDR3 nucleotides: TGTGCCAGCAGCCGGACGGGAGGGCCGGTATACGAGCAGTACTTC.

The chain couples TRBV7-8 to TRBJ1-5; a weak D match, TRBD1 (5 bases). This CDR3 is 13 amino acids long. The ends were cut back, 5 bases at V and 6 bases at J, with 11 bases in the middle. CDR1 is SGHVS, CDR2 FQNEAQ, per germline. The DNA for the CDR3 is TGTGCCAGCAGCGAAGACAGATCTCAGCCCCAGCATTTT. It codes for CASSEDRSQPQHF.

The J gene is TRBJ1-3, the V gene TRBV6-1, with 7 bases identical to TRBD1. With V trimmed by 3 bases and J by 2 bases, 10 bases remained unmatched. This CDR3 spans 17 amino acids. In germline, CDR1 is MNHNS, CDR2 SASEGT. The CDR3 DNA reads TGTGCCAGCAGTGACGACAGACAGGGTCTAACTGGAAACACCATATATTTT. It specifies CASSDDRQGLTGNTIYF.